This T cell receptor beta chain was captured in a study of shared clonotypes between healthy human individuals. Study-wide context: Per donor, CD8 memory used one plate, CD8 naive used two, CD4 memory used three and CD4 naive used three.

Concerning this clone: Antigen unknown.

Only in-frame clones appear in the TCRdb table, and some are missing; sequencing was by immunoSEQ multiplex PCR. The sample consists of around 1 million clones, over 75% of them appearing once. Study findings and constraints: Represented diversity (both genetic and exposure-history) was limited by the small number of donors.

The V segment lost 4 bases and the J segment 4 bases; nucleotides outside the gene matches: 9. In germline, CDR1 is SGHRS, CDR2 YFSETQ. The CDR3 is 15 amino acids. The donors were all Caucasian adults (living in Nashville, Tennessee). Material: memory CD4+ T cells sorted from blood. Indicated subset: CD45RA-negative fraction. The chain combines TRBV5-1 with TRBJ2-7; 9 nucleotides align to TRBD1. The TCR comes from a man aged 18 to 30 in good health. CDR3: CASSPGTGITYEQYF. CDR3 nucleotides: TGCGCCAGCAGCCCCGGGACAGGGATTACGTACGAGCAGTACTTC.